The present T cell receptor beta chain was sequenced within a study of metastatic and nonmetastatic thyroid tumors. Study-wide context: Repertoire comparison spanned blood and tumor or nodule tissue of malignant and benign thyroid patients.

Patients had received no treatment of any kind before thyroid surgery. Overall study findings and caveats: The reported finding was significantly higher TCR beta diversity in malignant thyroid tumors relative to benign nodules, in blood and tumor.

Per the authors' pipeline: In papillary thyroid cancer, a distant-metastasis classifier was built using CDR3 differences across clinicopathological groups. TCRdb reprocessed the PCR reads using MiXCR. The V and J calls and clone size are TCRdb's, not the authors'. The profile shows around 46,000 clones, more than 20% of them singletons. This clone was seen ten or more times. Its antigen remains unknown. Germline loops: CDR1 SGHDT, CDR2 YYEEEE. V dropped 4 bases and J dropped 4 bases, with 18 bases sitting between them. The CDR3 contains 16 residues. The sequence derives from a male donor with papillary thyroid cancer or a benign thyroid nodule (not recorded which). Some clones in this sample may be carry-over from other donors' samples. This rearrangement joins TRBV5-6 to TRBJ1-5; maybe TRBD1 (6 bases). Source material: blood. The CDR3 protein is CASSLGGGRENQPQHF. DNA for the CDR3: TGTGCCAGCAGCCTCGGGGGGGGGCGCGAGAATCAGCCCCAGCATTTT.